This passage covers 24 T cell receptor beta chains from one sample sequenced in a study of shared clonotypes between healthy human individuals. Method: immunoSEQ multiplex PCR; TCRdb's copy keeps in-frame clones and lacks some. The sample lists approximately 2.5 million clones; approximately 93% were seen once. What was sequenced was naive CD4+ T cells from PBMCs. Subset of the sample: CD45RA+ positively selected. The origin of the receptors is a man aged 18 to 35 in good health. Some clones in this sample may be carry-over from other donors' samples.

This chain joins TRBV11-2 and TRBJ2-1; TRBD1 or TRBD2 may be the D gene (5 bases each). Germline CDR1 is SGHAT and CDR2 is FQNNGV. Trimming shortened V by 5 bases and J by 5 bases, and 13 bases separated the two germline ends. This CDR3 has 14 amino acids. The CDR3 is CASSKDGTHNEQFF. CDR3 DNA: TGTGCCAGCAGCAAGGACGGGACGCACAATGAGCAGTTCTTC.

The rearrangement joins TRBV6-1 to TRBJ1-3, with D possibly TRBD1 on 6 matching bases. Trimming stripped 11 bases from V and 0 bases from J, with 17 bases between. CDR1 MNHNS and CDR2 SASEGT come from the germline V gene. The CDR3 runs 15 residues. DNA of the CDR3: TGTGCCGGGGGCACCAACTACCGCTCTGGAAACACCATATATTTT. Translation: CAGGTNYRSGNTIYF.

The genes are TRBV29-1 and TRBJ1-1; perhaps TRBD1 as D (6 bases). Germline-derived CDR1 and CDR2 are SQVTM and ANQGSEA. Trimming pared 7 bases from V and 4 bases from J, leaving 22 bases between. This CDR3 has 15 residues. The CDR3 DNA sequence: TGCAGCGCCGAGGGGGGGGCTATTCAGTGCACTGAAGCTTTCTTT. Encoded protein: CSAEGGAIQCTEAFF.

The V and J genes are TRBV27 and TRBJ2-6, with D perhaps TRBD2 (7 bases). The CDR3 sequence is 17 residues long. V lost 7 bases, J lost 2 bases, and 18 bases lay in between. Per germline, CDR1 MNHEY and CDR2 SMNVEV (reference sequence). For the CDR3, the DNA is TGTGCCAGCACTCGAAGGGGGGGGGCCCCTGGGGCCAACGTCCTGACTTTC. Translated, it gives CASTRRGGAPGANVLTF.

J is TRBJ2-7 and V is TRBV18; TRBD2 might be the D (6 bases). This CDR3 has 17 residues. V lost 1 base and J 1 base, leaving 17 bases between the germline ends. Germline V gives CDR1 KGHSH, CDR2 LQKENI. The CDR3 nucleotides read TGTGCCAGCTCACCACGAACCGGGACTCTCAATTCCTACGAGCAGTACTTC. Residues: CASSPRTGTLNSYEQYF.

The chain employs TRBV7-2 and TRBJ1-2; no clear D gene. Germline V gene data show CDR1 as SGHTA and CDR2 as FQGNSA. The CDR3 covers 13 residues. V was cut by 5 bases and J by 2 bases, with 9 bases left in between. In DNA form, the CDR3 reads TGTGCCAGCAGCATCCCGGGGAACTATGGCTACACCTTC. This encodes CASSIPGNYGYTF.

This chain connects TRBV6-1 to TRBJ1-5, with D possibly TRBD1 on 6 matching bases. Germline assignment: CDR1 MNHNS and CDR2 SASEGT. V was cut by 1 base and J by 0 bases, with 19 bases left in between. The CDR3 spans 19 residues. CDR3 nucleotide sequence: TGTGCCAGCAGTGAAGGGGGGGGGCGGGCTTCCTATAGCAATCAGCCCCAGCATTTT. This encodes CASSEGGGRASYSNQPQHF.

This chain links TRBV29-1 with TRBJ2-3; 10 bases are shared with TRBD2. The CDR3 loop spans 14 amino acids. Germline CDR1 SQVTM, CDR2 ANQGSEA. With V trimmed by 2 bases and J by 6 bases, 5 bases remained unmatched. CDR3 residues: CSVEPSGSSDTQYF. The CDR3 DNA reads TGCAGCGTTGAACCTAGCGGGAGCTCCGATACGCAGTATTTT.

As concerns this clone: Other DNA variants within this sample encode the same CDR3. The genes are TRBV7-2 and TRBJ1-5; D uncertain. Trimming took off 1 base at V and 3 bases at J, with 4 bases between the two ends. Germline V gene sequence: CDR1 SGHTA, CDR2 FQGNSA. There are 13 residues in the CDR3. The CDR3 protein is CASSLGFNQPQHF. CDR3 bases: TGTGCCAGCAGCTTAGGTTTCAATCAGCCCCAGCATTTT.

Turning to this clone: Within the sample, other DNA sequences also encode this same CDR3. The chain has TRBV27 and TRBJ2-3; the match to TRBD2 covers 8 bases. The CDR3 extends over 15 amino acids. The germline CDR1 and CDR2 sequences are MNHEY and SMNVEV (reference sequence). Trimming cost V 4 bases and J 0 bases; bases outside gene matches: 3. DNA of the CDR3: TGTGCCAGCAGTTCCCCTAGCGGGAGCACAGATACGCAGTATTTT. Translating it yields CASSSPSGSTDTQYF.

Remarks on this clone: This CDR3 is also generated by other DNA sequences in the sample. This sequence joins TRBV28 and TRBJ1-1; D not resolved. CDR1 is MDHEN and CDR2 is SYDVKM in the germline V gene. V lost 6 bases to trimming and J lost 7 bases, with 9 bases between them. The CDR3 runs 11 residues. This chain's CDR3 is CASSLTSEAFF. The CDR3 region has the DNA TGTGCCAGCAGCCTAACAAGTGAAGCTTTCTTT.

The rearrangement links TRBV5-6 to TRBJ2-5; D is tentatively TRBD1 or TRBD2 (5 bases each). This CDR3 comprises 15 residues. The V end was cut by 4 bases, the J end by 2 bases, with 15 bases between. Germline V CDR1 and CDR2: SGHDT, YYEEEE. The CDR3 DNA reads TGTGCCAGCAGCAAGGGGCCAGCGGAGCAAGAGACCCAGTACTTC. This gives the protein CASSKGPAEQETQYF.

This rearrangement joins TRBV5-1 to TRBJ1-1, with D uncertain. V dropped 5 bases and J dropped 2 bases, with 13 bases sitting between them. Germline-derived CDR1 and CDR2 are SGHRS and YFSETQ. The CDR3 contains 14 residues. CDR3 amino acids: CASSFTDGNTEAFF. The CDR3 bases are TGCGCCAGCAGTTTTACCGACGGAAACACTGAAGCTTTCTTT.

The genes are TRBV4-2 and TRBJ2-2; 11 bases are a match to TRBD2. The CDR3 spans 20 residues. The V gene's germline CDR1 is LGHNA and CDR2 YNFKEQ. V lost 2 bases to trimming and J lost 5 bases; unmatched junction nucleotides: 16. The CDR3 DNA reads as TGTGCCAGCAGCCAATTGTTCCCCGCCACTAGCGGGAGATCTACCGGGGAGCTGTTTTTT. This codes for CASSQLFPATSGRSTGELFF.

Only one count was recorded for this clone. The gene calls are TRBV6-4 and TRBJ2-1, with TRBD2 identical over 13 bases. Looked up from germline, CDR1 is MRHNA and CDR2 is SNTAGT. CDR3 length: 18 residues. The junction had 15 bases not matched to a gene; V was cut back by 5 bases and J by 8 bases. CDR3: CASSNSPRTSGRRDEQFF. The CDR3 DNA reads TGTGCCAGCAGTAATTCCCCTAGGACTAGCGGGAGACGGGATGAGCAGTTCTTC.

V and J are TRBV6-1 and TRBJ2-1, with 7 nucleotides matching TRBD2. The V segment lost 3 bases and the J segment 0 bases; nucleotides outside the gene matches: 11. CDR1 is MNHNS and CDR2 is SASEGT in the germline V gene. There are 18 residues in the CDR3. CDR3 DNA sequence: TGTGCCAGCAGTGAGTCCCGGACTAGGATTAGCTCCTACAATGAGCAGTTCTTC. It codes for CASSESRTRISSYNEQFF.

The chain recombines TRBV5-1 with TRBJ1-2, with 10 nucleotides matching TRBD1. Germline CDR1 is SGHRS and CDR2 is YFSETQ. The CDR3 spans 16 residues. Trimming took 3 bases from V and 3 from J; bases not matched to a gene: 8. CDR3 in amino acids: CASSSRQGAGDYGYTF. CDR3 nucleotides: TGCGCCAGCAGCTCGCGACAGGGGGCTGGCGACTATGGCTACACCTTC.

About this clone: The sample carries other DNA sequences with the same CDR3. This chain connects TRBV18 to TRBJ1-4, with D perhaps matching TRBD1 (5 bases). Germline CDR1 reads KGHSH; CDR2 reads LQKENI. V was cut by 4 bases and J by 6 bases, with 9 bases left in between. This CDR3 comprises 13 residues. The CDR3 DNA follows: TGTGCCAGCTCACGCCAGGGTGATGAAAAACTGTTTTTT. Its protein product is CASSRQGDEKLFF.

This clone was detected only once. Germline is not matched at one junction end, which may reflect a read error. Other nucleotide sequences in the sample specify the same CDR3. CDR3 nucleotides: TGCGCCAGCAGCCTAATTACCGGTCTGGGGTCTGGGGCCAATGTCCTGACTTTC. Its translation is CASSLITGLGSGANVLTF. This rearrangement joins TRBV4-1 to TRBJ2-6, with a weak D call TRBD1 (5 bases). The germline CDR1 and CDR2 sequences are MGHRA and YSYEKL. This CDR3 is built from 18 residues.

Details on this clone: The identical CDR3 is also encoded by other nucleotide sequences in the sample. V and J are TRBV19 and TRBJ1-1, with no clear D. V was cut by 2 bases and J by 0 bases, with 7 bases left in between. The CDR3 consists of 14 residues. CDR1 and CDR2 (germline): LNHDA, SQIVND (reference sequence). CDR3 in amino acids: CASSIRGVNTEAFF. CDR3 DNA sequence: TGTGCCAGTAGTATACGGGGAGTGAACACTGAAGCTTTCTTT.

V usage is TRBV23-1 and J usage is TRBJ1-5; a possible D gene is TRBD1 (5 bases). TRBV23-1 is assigned to the ORF class and has an uncertain function. With 3 bases removed from V and 1 base from J, the gap between germline ends came to 19 bases. CDR3 size: 18 residues. The CDR3 loop is CASSQAFWGSLSNQPQHF. CDR3 nucleotide sequence: TGCGCCAGCAGTCAGGCTTTTTGGGGGTCCTTGAGCAATCAGCCCCAGCATTTT.

V is TRBV9 and J is TRBJ1-4, with unresolved D. In germline, CDR1 is SGDLS, CDR2 YYNGEE. Trimming took off 3 bases at V and 7 bases at J, with 13 bases between the two ends. CDR3 length: 14 residues. The CDR3 bases are TGTGCCAGCAGCGCCATGGCCAGAAGTGAAAAACTGTTTTTT. This codes for CASSAMARSEKLFF.

The V and J genes are TRBV4-3 and TRBJ2-7; 7 bases are shared with TRBD2. CDR1 is LGHNA, CDR2 YSLEER, per germline. J lost 2 bases, V lost 0 bases, and 10 bases had no gene match. CDR3 length: 17 amino acids. CDR3 nucleotides: TGCGCCAGCAGCCAAGATCGCGGGGCGGGAGTTCCCTACGAGCAGTACTTC. The encoded protein is CASSQDRGAGVPYEQYF.

The V and J genes are TRBV7-9 and TRBJ1-2, with 7 bases fitting TRBD1. Germline trimming cut 5 bases from V and 8 bases from J; bases unmatched to any gene: 5. This CDR3 has 12 amino acids. Germline V gene sequence: CDR1 SEHNR, CDR2 FQNEAQ (reference sequence). The CDR3 sequence is CASSPDRVGYTF. The CDR3, as DNA: TGTGCCAGCAGCCCCGACAGGGTAGGCTACACCTTC.